Listed below are T cell receptor beta chains from one sample, sequenced in a study of CD8 T cells in ankylosing spondylitis. TCRdb passed the 5' RACE reads through MiXCR, listing each CDR3 protein once. The table lists around 450,000 distinct CDR3 sequences, roughly 26% of them singletons, with about 0.89% in the top ten. The sample comprised blood, either unsorted or a sorted T cell fraction (not recorded which). The receptor source for this set is a male donor with ankylosing spondylitis. Both conserved end residues are part of each CDR3. A D gene is named only where the DNA matches it firmly. A clone size is listed for some rows: how often the clone was seen (once, few, many), or a class if it is expanded.

CDR3 protein	CDR3 DNA	D gene	J gene	clone size	V gene
CSARQPSGRSPFF	TGCAGTGCTAGGCAACCTAGCGGGAGGTCGCCGTTCTTC	TRBD2	TRBJ2-1	-	TRBV20-1
CSARRTSVNTGELFF	TGCAGTGCTAGGAGGACTAGCGTGAACACCGGGGAGCTGTTTTTT	TRBD2	TRBJ2-2	-	TRBV20-1
CASSLAEGGTEAFF	TGCGCCAGCAGCTTGGCCGAGGGTGGCACTGAAGCTTTCTTT	-	TRBJ1-1	few	TRBV5-1
CASRPTLGVSSYNEQFF	TGTGCCAGCAGGCCCACTCTGGGGGTTAGCTCCTACAATGAGCAGTTCTTC	-	TRBJ2-1	-	TRBV6-2/TRBV6-3
CSARLRQGGYEQYF	TGCAGTGCTAGGCTGCGCCAGGGAGGCTACGAGCAGTACTTC	-	TRBJ2-7	few	TRBV20-1
CASSRSRVSTEAFF	TGTGCCAGCAGCCGATCCAGGGTATCCACTGAAGCTTTCTTT	-	TRBJ1-1	-	TRBV5-6
CASSPGTQGQGTQYF	TGTGCCAGCAGCCCCGGGACCCAGGGCCAGGGTACGCAGTATTTT	-	TRBJ2-3	-	TRBV7-6
CASSLARTGDKTQYF	TGTGCCAGCAGCTTAGCCAGGACAGGGGATAAGACCCAGTACTTC	TRBD1	TRBJ2-5	-	TRBV7-9
CASSYDSYGYTF	TGTGCCAGCAGCTATGACAGCTATGGCTACACCTTC	-	TRBJ1-2	-	TRBV11-1
CSAQPGNSNQPQHF	TGCAGTGCCCAACCCGGGAATAGCAATCAGCCCCAGCATTTT	-	TRBJ1-5	few	TRBV20-1
CASSLQGRRYYGYTF	TGTGCCAGCAGTTTACAGGGGCGACGATACTATGGCTACACCTTC	-	TRBJ1-2	many	TRBV12-3/TRBV12-4
CALGGVRPNNEQFF	TGTGCCCTGGGCGGGGTTAGGCCAAACAATGAGCAGTTCTTC	-	TRBJ2-1	few	TRBV7-9
CSARDWALAGNTDTQYF	TGCAGTGCTAGAGATTGGGCACTAGCGGGAAACACAGATACGCAGTATTTT	TRBD2	TRBJ2-3	few	TRBV20-1
CASSLRHDSPLHF	TGCGCCAGCAGCTTGCGACATGATTCACCCCTCCACTTT	-	TRBJ1-6	-	TRBV5-1
CASSQPGQGVFEQYF	TGTGCCAGCAGCCAACCGGGACAGGGAGTCTTCGAGCAGTACTTC	TRBD1	TRBJ2-7	-	TRBV4-2
CASSLILSSQETQYF	TGTGCCAGCAGCTTGATACTATCATCGCAAGAGACCCAGTACTTC	-	TRBJ2-5	-	TRBV5-6
CASSQAGLAGGTSIGTQYF	TGTGCCAGCAGCCAAGCGGGACTAGCGGGAGGGACGAGTATCGGGACGCAGTATTTT	TRBD2	TRBJ2-3	few	TRBV6-1
CASSKSTGSSYNEQFF	TGTGCCAGCAGTAAATCGACAGGGTCGTCCTACAATGAGCAGTTCTTC	TRBD1	TRBJ2-1	-	TRBV25-1
CASSLETANEAFF	TGCGCCAGCAGCTTGGAAACCGCAAATGAAGCTTTCTTT	-	TRBJ1-1	few	TRBV5-1
CASSAGLAGSGGTDTQYF	TGTGCCAGCAGCGCGGGACTAGCGGGATCTGGTGGTACAGATACGCAGTATTTT	TRBD2	TRBJ2-3	-	TRBV7-7
CSVALAFSTDTQYF	TGCAGCGTTGCGCTAGCATTTAGCACAGATACGCAGTATTTT	-	TRBJ2-3	few	TRBV29-1
CSASSGEGYNEQFF	TGCAGTGCTAGTAGCGGGGAGGGATACAATGAGCAGTTCTTC	TRBD2	TRBJ2-1	-	TRBV20-1
CASSTPGEKKAFF	TGTGCCAGCAGCACCCCGGGAGAGAAGAAAGCTTTCTTT	-	TRBJ1-1	few	TRBV28
CASNPDNNEQFF	TGTGCCAGCAATCCGGACAACAATGAGCAGTTCTTC	-	TRBJ2-1	few	TRBV12-3/TRBV12-4